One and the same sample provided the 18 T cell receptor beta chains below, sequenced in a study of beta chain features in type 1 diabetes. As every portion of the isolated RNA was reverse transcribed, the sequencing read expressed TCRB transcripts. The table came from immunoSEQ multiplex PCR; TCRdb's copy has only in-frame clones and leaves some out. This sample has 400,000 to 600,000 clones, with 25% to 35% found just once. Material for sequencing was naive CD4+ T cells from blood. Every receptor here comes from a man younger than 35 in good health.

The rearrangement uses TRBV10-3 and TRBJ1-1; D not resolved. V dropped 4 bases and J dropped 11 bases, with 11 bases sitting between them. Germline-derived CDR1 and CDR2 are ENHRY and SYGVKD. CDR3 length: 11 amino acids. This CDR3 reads CAISVDYQAFF. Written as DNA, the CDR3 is TGTGCCATCAGTGTCGACTATCAGGCTTTCTTT.

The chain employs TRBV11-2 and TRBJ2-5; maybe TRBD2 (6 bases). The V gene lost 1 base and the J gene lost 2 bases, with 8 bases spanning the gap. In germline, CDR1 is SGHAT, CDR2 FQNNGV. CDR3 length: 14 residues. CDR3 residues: CASSLASGQETQYF. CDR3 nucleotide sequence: TGTGCCAGCAGCTTAGCCAGCGGGCAAGAGACCCAGTACTTC.

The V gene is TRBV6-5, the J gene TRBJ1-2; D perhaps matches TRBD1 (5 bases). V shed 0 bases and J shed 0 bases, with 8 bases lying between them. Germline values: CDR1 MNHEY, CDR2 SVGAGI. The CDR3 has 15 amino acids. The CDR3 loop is CASSYSGRANYGYTF. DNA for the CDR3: TGTGCCAGCAGTTACTCGGGCAGGGCTAACTATGGCTACACCTTC.

The CDR3 bases are TGTGCCAGCAGTGAATTTGCGGGACAGCCCGTCCAAGAGACCCAGTACTTC. This encodes CASSEFAGQPVQETQYF. V is TRBV25-1 and J is TRBJ2-5; D perhaps matches TRBD1 (7 bases). Germline-derived CDR1 and CDR2 are MGHDK and SYGVNS. The CDR3 spans 17 residues. V was trimmed by 1 base and J by 1 base, leaving 16 bases between them.

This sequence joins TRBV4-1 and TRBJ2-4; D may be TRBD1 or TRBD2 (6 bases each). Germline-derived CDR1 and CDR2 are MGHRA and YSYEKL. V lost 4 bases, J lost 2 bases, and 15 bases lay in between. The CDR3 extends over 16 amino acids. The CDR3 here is CASSRDLQGTKNIQYF. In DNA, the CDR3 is TGCGCCAGCAGCCGGGACTTACAGGGAACCAAAAACATTCAGTACTTC.

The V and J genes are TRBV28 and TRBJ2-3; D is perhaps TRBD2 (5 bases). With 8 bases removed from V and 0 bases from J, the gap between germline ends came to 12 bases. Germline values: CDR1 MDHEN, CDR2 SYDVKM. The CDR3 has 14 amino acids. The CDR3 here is CASSRSGSTDTQYF. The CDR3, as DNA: TGTGCCAGCTCGCGCAGCGGTAGCACAGATACGCAGTATTTT.

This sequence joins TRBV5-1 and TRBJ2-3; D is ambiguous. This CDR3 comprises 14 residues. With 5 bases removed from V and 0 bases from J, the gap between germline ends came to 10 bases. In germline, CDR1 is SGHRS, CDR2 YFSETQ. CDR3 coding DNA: TGCGCCAGCAGACAGTTGACTAGCACAGATACGCAGTATTTT. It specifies CASRQLTSTDTQYF.

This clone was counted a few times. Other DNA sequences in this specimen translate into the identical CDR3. The chain's CDR3 is CASRVSGANVLTF. Written as DNA, the CDR3 is TGTGCCAGCAGGGTCTCTGGGGCCAACGTCCTGACTTTC. The rearrangement joins TRBV6-1 to TRBJ2-6; D uncertain. The germline CDR1 and CDR2 sequences are MNHNS and SASEGT. Deletions cut 6 bases from V and 0 bases from J, with 3 bases between. The CDR3 sequence is 13 residues long.

For the CDR3, the DNA is TGTGCCAGCAGCCCCTCGGGCCCAGATACGCAGTATTTT. As protein: CASSPSGPDTQYF. The rearrangement uses TRBV6-6 and TRBJ2-3; D is unresolved. V was trimmed by 6 bases and J by 4 bases, leaving 11 bases between them. Germline-derived CDR1 and CDR2 are MNHNY and SVGAGI (reference sequence). CDR3 length equals 13 residues.

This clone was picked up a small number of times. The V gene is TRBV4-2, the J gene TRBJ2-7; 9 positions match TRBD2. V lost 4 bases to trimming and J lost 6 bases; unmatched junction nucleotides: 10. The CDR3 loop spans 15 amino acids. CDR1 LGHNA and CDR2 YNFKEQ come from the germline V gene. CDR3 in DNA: TGTGCCAGCAGCCGTGAGGGACTAGCCTATGGCGAGCAGTACTTC. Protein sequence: CASSREGLAYGEQYF.

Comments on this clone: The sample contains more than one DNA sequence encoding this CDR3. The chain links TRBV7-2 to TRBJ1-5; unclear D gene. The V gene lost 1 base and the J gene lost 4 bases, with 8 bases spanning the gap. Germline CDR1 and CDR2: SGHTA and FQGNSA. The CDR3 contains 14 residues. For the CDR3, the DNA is TGTGCCAGCAGCTTAGACAGCAGTAATCAGCCCCAGCATTTT. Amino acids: CASSLDSSNQPQHF.

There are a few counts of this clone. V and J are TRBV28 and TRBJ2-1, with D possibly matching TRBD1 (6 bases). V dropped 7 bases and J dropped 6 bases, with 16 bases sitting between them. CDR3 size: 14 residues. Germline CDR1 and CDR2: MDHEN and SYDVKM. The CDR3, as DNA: TGTGCCAGCACCCGACCTAGGACAGCCAATGAGCAGTTCTTC. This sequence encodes CASTRPRTANEQFF.

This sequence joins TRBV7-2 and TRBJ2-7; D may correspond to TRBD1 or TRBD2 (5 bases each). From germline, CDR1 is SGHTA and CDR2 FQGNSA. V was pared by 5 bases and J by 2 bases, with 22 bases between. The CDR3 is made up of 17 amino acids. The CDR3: CASSPEPGRPAAYEQYF. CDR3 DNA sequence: TGTGCCAGCAGCCCGGAGCCGGGACGCCCGGCGGCCTACGAGCAGTACTTC.

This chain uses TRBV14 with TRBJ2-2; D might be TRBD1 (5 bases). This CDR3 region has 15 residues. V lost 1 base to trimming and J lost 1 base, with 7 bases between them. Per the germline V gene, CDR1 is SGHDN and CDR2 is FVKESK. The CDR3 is CASSQVRGNTGELFF. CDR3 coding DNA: TGTGCCAGCAGCCAAGTAAGGGGGAACACCGGGGAGCTGTTTTTT.

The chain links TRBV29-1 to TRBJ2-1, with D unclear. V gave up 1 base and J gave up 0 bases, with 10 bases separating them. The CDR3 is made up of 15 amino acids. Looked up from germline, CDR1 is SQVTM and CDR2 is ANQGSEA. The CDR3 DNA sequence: TGCAGCGTTGAAGGGGCAGTTAGCTCCTACAATGAGCAGTTCTTC. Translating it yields CSVEGAVSSYNEQFF.

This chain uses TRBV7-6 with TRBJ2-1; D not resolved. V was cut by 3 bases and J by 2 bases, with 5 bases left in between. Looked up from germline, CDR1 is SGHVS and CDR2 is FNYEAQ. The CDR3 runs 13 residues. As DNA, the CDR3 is TGTGCCAGCAGCTTCGCCCCCTACAATGAGCAGTTCTTC. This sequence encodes CASSFAPYNEQFF.

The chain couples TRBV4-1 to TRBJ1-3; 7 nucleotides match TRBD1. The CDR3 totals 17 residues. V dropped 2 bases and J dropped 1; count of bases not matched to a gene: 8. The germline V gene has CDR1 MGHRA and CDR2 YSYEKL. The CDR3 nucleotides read TGCGCCAGCAGCCAACCCACAGGGGACAGATCTGGAAACACCATATATTTT. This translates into CASSQPTGDRSGNTIYF.

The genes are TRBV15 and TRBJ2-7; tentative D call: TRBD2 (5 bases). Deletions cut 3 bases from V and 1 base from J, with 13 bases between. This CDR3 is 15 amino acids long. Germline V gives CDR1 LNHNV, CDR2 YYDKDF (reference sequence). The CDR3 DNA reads TGTGCCACCAGCAGGAGGACGGGGAGATCCTACGAGCAGTACTTC. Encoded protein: CATSRRTGRSYEQYF. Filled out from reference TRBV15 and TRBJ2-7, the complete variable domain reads DAMVIQNPRYQVTQFGKPVTLSCSQTLNHNVMYWYQQKSSQAPKLLFHYYDKDFNNEADTPDNFQSRRPNTSFCFLDIRSPGLGDTAMYLCATSRRTGRSYEQYFGPGTRLTVT.